This T cell receptor (beta chain) was identified in a study of T-cell reconstitution after alpha-beta-depleted transplantation in children. Broader study findings: At the one-year point after transplant, T-cell counts and TCRbeta diversity were found to come mostly from T cells that had been newly produced. Several hundred expanded graft clones reportedly supplied alpha-beta T cells about two months after transplant.

At least ten counts were recorded for this clonotype. What it recognizes is unknown. This CDR3 has 14 amino acids. Germline lookup yields CDR1 SGHRS and CDR2 YFSETQ. V lost 0 bases and J 4 bases, leaving 10 bases between the germline ends. Unique molecular identifiers were used to barcode this TCRbeta library. In TCRdb, the PCR reads were re-called with MiXCR into one record per CDR3 protein. This repertoire shows tens of thousands of distinct CDR3 sequences, approximately 4.4% found once; its top ten account for 18%. The sequences come from PBMCs, mostly from graft donor cells, collected 180 days after TCRalphabeta/CD19-depleted stem cell transplant. The chain has TRBV5-1 and TRBJ2-5, with D uncertain. The origin of this receptor is a boy in the first two years of life who had a stem cell transplant for acute myeloid leukemia, so the T cells may come from the graft donor. The CDR3 here is CASSLARSPETQYF. CDR3 sequence (DNA): TGCGCCAGCAGCTTGGCCAGGTCCCCAGAGACCCAGTACTTC. Full variable domain (outside the CDR3, taken from reference TRBV5-1 and TRBJ2-5): KAGVTQTPRYLIKTRGQQVTLSCSPISGHRSVSWYQQTPGQGLQFLFEYFSETQRNKGNFPGRFSGRQFSNSRSEMNVSTLELGDSALYLCASSLARSPETQYFGPGTRLLVL.